Listed here are 9 T cell receptor beta chains from one sample, sequenced in a study of CXCR3-negative and CXCR3-positive naive CD8 T cells. Overall study results and limits: When CXCR3-positive naive cells were set against CXCR3-negative naive cells, the former had more hydrophobic TRB CDR3s.

Their recognized antigens are unknown. UMI-labeled 5' RACE yielded the TRB cDNA libraries. No DNA is given; TCRdb re-called the 5' RACE reads and lists each CDR3 protein once. Here the sample table reports some 140,000 distinct CDR3 sequences. Sample: naive CXCR3+ CD8+ T cells from blood. Subset described: CD45RO-CCR7+CD27+CD95- naive CD8+ T cells expressing CXCR3 (TNR3+). These receptors all stem from a human donor in good health. Some clones in this sample may be carry-over from other donors' samples.

J is TRBJ2-1 and V is TRBV29-1; as DNA is missing, the TRBD2 call by TCRdb cannot be tested. The CDR3 has 14 residues. In germline, CDR1 is SQVTM, CDR2 ANQGSEA. The CDR3 loop reads CSVDPAGSSYEQFF.

The V call is TRBV5-5, the J call TRBJ2-7; without DNA, the TCRdb call of TRBD1 cannot be checked. This CDR3 has 18 residues. Per the germline V gene, CDR1 is SGHKS and CDR2 is YYEKEE (reference sequence). The CDR3 is CASSPGQGNIFNIYEQYF. Looking up the rest from reference TRBV5-5 and TRBJ2-7 gives the full variable domain: DAGVTQSPTHLIKTRGQQVTLRCSPISGHKSVSWYQQVLGQGPQFIFQYYEKEERGRGNFPDRFSARQFPNYSSELNVNALLLGDSALYLCASSPGQGNIFNIYEQYFGPGTRLTVT.

J is TRBJ2-1 and V is TRBV7-9; TCRdb indicates TRBD2, and absent DNA this call remains unverified. The CDR3 extends over 20 amino acids. The germline V gene encodes CDR1 SEHNR and CDR2 FQNEAQ (reference sequence). The CDR3 spells CASSPNLGLAGGPYYNEQFF.

The gene calls are TRBV7-2 and TRBJ2-1; the D gene TCRdb calls, TRBD1, cannot be checked with no DNA. The CDR3 loop spans 14 amino acids. CDR1 and CDR2 from the germline V gene are SGHTA and FQGNSA. The CDR3 loop is CASRQQGGYNEQFF.

The chain couples TRBV15 to TRBJ2-7; as DNA is missing, the TRBD1 call by TCRdb cannot be tested. Germline V CDR1 and CDR2: LNHNV, YYDKDF (reference sequence). The CDR3 is 15 residues long. The chain's CDR3 is CATSDRDGPIYEQYF.

The chain uses TRBV20-1 and TRBJ2-7. In germline, CDR1 is DFQATT, CDR2 SNEGSKA (reference sequence). This CDR3 contains 11 residues. The CDR3 sequence: CSAKASYEQYF.

The CDR3 protein is CASTLEGGPYNEQFF. V usage is TRBV9 and J usage is TRBJ2-1; the TCRdb call, TRBD1, lacks DNA for checking. The V gene's germline CDR1 is SGDLS and CDR2 YYNGEE. This CDR3 comprises 15 residues.

The V and J genes are TRBV21-1 and TRBJ1-5; TCRdb's assignment of TRBD1 cannot be checked, as there is no DNA. TRBV21-1 is a recognized pseudogene. This CDR3 is built from 13 residues. The CDR3 reads CASNPPASQPQHF.

V is TRBV14 and J is TRBJ2-1. The CDR3 length is 16 residues. CDR1 SGHDN and CDR2 FVKESK come from the germline V gene. CDR3 in amino acids: CASSHTVRSSYNEQFF.